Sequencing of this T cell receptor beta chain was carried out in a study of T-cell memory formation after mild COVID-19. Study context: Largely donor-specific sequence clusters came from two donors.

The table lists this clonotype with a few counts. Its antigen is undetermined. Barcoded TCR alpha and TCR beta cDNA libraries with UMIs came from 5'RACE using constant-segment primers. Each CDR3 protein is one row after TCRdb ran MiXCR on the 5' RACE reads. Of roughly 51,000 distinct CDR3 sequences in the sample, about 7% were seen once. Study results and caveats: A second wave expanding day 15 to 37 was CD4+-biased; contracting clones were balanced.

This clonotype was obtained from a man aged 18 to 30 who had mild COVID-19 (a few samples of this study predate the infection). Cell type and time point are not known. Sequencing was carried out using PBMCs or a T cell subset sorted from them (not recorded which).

Written as DNA, the CDR3 is TGTGCCAGCAGCCTCATACTAGCGGGGGGGGCACAAGATACGCAGTATTTT. The encoded protein is CASSLILAGGAQDTQYF. The J gene is TRBJ2-3, the V gene TRBV4-2, with TRBD2 identical over 13 bases. The CDR3 is 17 residues long. Germline CDR1 and CDR2: LGHNA and YNFKEQ. V shed 4 bases, J shed 5 bases, and the junction held 9 bases outside the gene matches.